Following are 27 T cell receptor beta chains from one sample sequenced in a study of T cells after yellow fever vaccination. TCRdb redid the calling of the 5' RACE reads with MiXCR, one entry per CDR3 protein. The sample yields more than 350,000 distinct CDR3 sequences, 11% seen once. Sequenced material: PBMCs, taken on the day of the first yellow fever vaccination. The receptors stem from a man aged 18 to 29 who received the YFV17D yellow fever vaccine.

In DNA, the CDR3 is TGTGCCAGCAGCTTGGGACACCCAGGGATGCAGTATTTT. It codes for CASSLGHPGMQYF. The chain joins TRBV7-2 to TRBJ2-3; TRBD1 might be the D (6 bases). V gave up 3 bases and J gave up 11 bases, with 15 bases separating them. Per germline, CDR1 SGHTA and CDR2 FQGNSA. The CDR3 is made up of 13 amino acids.

The rearrangement links TRBV12-3 or TRBV12-4 to TRBJ1-1; D possibly corresponds to TRBD1 (5 bases). The V gene lost 8 bases and the J gene lost 7 bases, with 17 bases spanning the gap. The length of the CDR3 is 13 residues. CDR3 protein: CASDGGQGLEAFF. The DNA of the CDR3 is TGTGCCAGCGACGGGGGTCAGGGACTTGAAGCTTTCTTT.

This clonotype was seen a handful of times. The chain joins TRBV9 to TRBJ2-3; D call uncertain. CDR1 is SGDLS, CDR2 YYNGEE, per germline. The CDR3 runs 14 residues. Trimming left V 3 bases short and J 5 bases short, with 13 bases between. This chain's CDR3 is CASSAPLTRDTQYF. CDR3 nucleotides: TGTGCCAGCAGCGCCCCCTTGACACGAGATACGCAGTATTTT. Supplemented by reference TRBV9 and TRBJ2-3, the full variable domain reads DSGVTQTPKHLITATGQRVTLRCSPRSGDLSVYWYQQSLDQGLQFLIQYYNGEERAKGNILERFSAQQFPDLHSELNLSSLELGDSALYFCASSAPLTRDTQYFGPGTRLTVL.

This clonotype was observed a few times. The genes are TRBV20-1 and TRBJ2-1; D is perhaps TRBD2 (5 bases). Germline-derived CDR1 and CDR2 are DFQATT and SNEGSKA (reference sequence). CDR3 length: 15 residues. V lost 3 bases, J lost 0 bases, and 12 bases lay in between. CDR3 sequence reads: CSARREGFSYNEQFF. CDR3 DNA: TGCAGTGCTAGGAGAGAGGGTTTCTCCTACAATGAGCAGTTCTTC.

This clonotype has at least ten counts. J is TRBJ2-1 and V is TRBV5-1, with TRBD2 matching 8 bases. There are 16 residues in the CDR3. The germline gives CDR1 SGHRS, CDR2 YFSETQ. J gave up 1 base and V 1 base, and 4 bases lay outside the gene matches. CDR3 protein: CASSLLVAGSYNEQFF. The CDR3 nucleotides are TGCGCCAGCAGCTTGTTGGTAGCGGGATCCTACAATGAGCAGTTCTTC.

This clonotype has ten or more counts. V is TRBV7-2 and J is TRBJ2-7, with TRBD2 matching over 9 bases. Germline V gene data show CDR1 as SGHTA and CDR2 as FQGNSA. Trimming removed 5 bases from V and 1 base from J; junction bases left unmatched: 6. The CDR3 length is 15 residues. The CDR3 DNA reads as TGTGCCAGCAGCGGAGCGGGGGGCAGGTCCTACGAGCAGTACTTC. Translating it yields CASSGAGGRSYEQYF.

The sample holds a few counts of this clonotype. The rearrangement links TRBV30 to TRBJ2-2, with D possibly TRBD1 on 6 matching bases. This CDR3 region has 14 residues. V was clipped by 6 bases and J by 4 bases, with 15 bases between them. Germline lookup yields CDR1 GTSNPN and CDR2 SVGIG (reference sequence). CDR3 nucleotides: TGTGCCTGCACCCAGGGGAGCCTCACCGGGGAGCTGTTTTTT. Translating gives CACTQGSLTGELFF.

The table lists this clonotype with a few counts. The rearrangement uses TRBV28 and TRBJ1-4; unclear D gene. V lost 2 bases and J 8 bases, leaving 12 bases between the germline ends. The CDR3 covers 14 residues. Germline loops: CDR1 MDHEN, CDR2 SYDVKM. CDR3 sequence reads: CASSLGLFGEKLFF. The CDR3, as DNA: TGTGCCAGCAGTTTAGGCCTTTTCGGGGAAAAACTGTTTTTT.

This clonotype was detected many times. The V call is TRBV15, the J call TRBJ2-7, with 7 nucleotides matching TRBD1. The J segment lost 3 bases and the V segment lost 0 bases, leaving 5 bases of the junction unmatched. This CDR3 has 15 residues. Germline V gene sequence: CDR1 LNHNV, CDR2 YYDKDF (reference sequence). CDR3: CATSREYGTDYEQYF. For the CDR3, the DNA is TGTGCCACCAGCAGAGAGTACGGGACAGACTACGAGCAGTACTTC.

This clonotype was seen a few times. The genes are TRBV15 and TRBJ2-3; perhaps TRBD2 as D (6 bases). The germline CDR1 and CDR2 sequences are LNHNV and YYDKDF (reference sequence). This CDR3 has 17 residues. V was shortened by 8 bases and J by 0 bases, with 21 bases between the two germline ends. The CDR3 nucleotides read TGTGCCACCTACAGCAGCGGGTCCGGGCGGAGCACAGATACGCAGTATTTT. It translates to CATYSSGSGRSTDTQYF. The full variable domain, with the rest looked up from reference TRBV15 and TRBJ2-3, is DAMVIQNPRYQVTQFGKPVTLSCSQTLNHNVMYWYQQKSSQAPKLLFHYYDKDFNNEADTPDNFQSRRPNTSFCFLDIRSPGLGDTAMYLCATYSSGSGRSTDTQYFGPGTRLTVL.

The chain links TRBV27 to TRBJ2-5, with 10 bases lining up with TRBD2. CDR1 and CDR2 (germline): MNHEY, SMNVEV (reference sequence). The CDR3 is 17 residues long. The V and J ends lost 6 bases and 2 bases, in that order; junction bases with no gene match: 12. For the CDR3, the DNA is TGTGCCAGCAGGGGGGTAGCGGGGGGCCTACCACAAGAGACCCAGTACTTC. This sequence encodes CASRGVAGGLPQETQYF.

Notes on this clonotype: Because the CDR3 is missing its conserved closing phenylalanine or tryptophan, this is likely a read error. The chain carries TRBV12-3 or TRBV12-4 and TRBJ2-7; D remains ambiguous. Trimming left V 4 bases short and J 3 bases short, with 22 bases between. The CDR3 has 17 residues. In DNA, the CDR3 is TGTGCCAGCAGTTGGCCCTTGAGTTGGAAGGGAAACTACGAGCAGTACTCC. This encodes CASSWPLSWKGNYEQYS.

This clonotype was picked up many times. The chain employs TRBV4-3 and TRBJ2-3, with 9 bases identical to TRBD2. Losses at the gene ends were 0 bases for V and 4 bases for J; bases not matched to a gene: 5. Germline V CDR1 and CDR2: LGHNA, YSLEER. The CDR3 consists of 16 residues. CDR3 DNA sequence: TGCGCCAGCAGCCAAGATCAGCGGGGGGCCTCAGATACGCAGTATTTT. This sequence encodes CASSQDQRGASDTQYF.

The chain employs TRBV19 and TRBJ2-5, with D perhaps matching TRBD1 (6 bases). The germline V gene encodes CDR1 LNHDA and CDR2 SQIVND (reference sequence). The length of the CDR3 is 14 residues. Trimming took off 4 bases at V and 2 bases at J, with 11 bases between the two ends. This CDR3 is CASSTWTDQETQYF. Written as DNA, the CDR3 is TGTGCCAGTAGTACCTGGACAGATCAAGAGACCCAGTACTTC.

The chain combines TRBV7-2 with TRBJ2-1; maybe TRBD1 (6 bases). Germline V gene sequence: CDR1 SGHTA, CDR2 FQGNSA. V dropped 5 bases and J dropped 6 bases, with 11 bases sitting between them. The CDR3 totals 13 residues. CDR3 sequence: CASSTQGSNEQFF. For the CDR3, the DNA is TGTGCCAGCAGCACACAGGGTTCCAATGAGCAGTTCTTC.

This clonotype was seen ten or more times. J is TRBJ2-5 and V is TRBV10-3; perhaps TRBD1 as D (5 bases). From germline, CDR1 is ENHRY and CDR2 SYGVKD. V shed 8 bases and J shed 2 bases, with 15 bases lying between them. This CDR3 comprises 14 residues. The CDR3 DNA reads as TGTGCCATCTCAGCAGGGTTCCTGCAAGAGACCCAGTACTTC. Protein sequence: CAISAGFLQETQYF.

This clonotype turned up a few times. CDR3 sequence reads: CASTPPGFYGYTF. The CDR3, as DNA: TGTGCCAGTACTCCGCCGGGGTTCTATGGCTACACCTTC. This chain links TRBV19 with TRBJ1-2; D is uncertain. The CDR3 is 13 amino acids. V was trimmed by 7 bases and J by 4 bases, leaving 13 bases between them. Germline CDR1 reads LNHDA; CDR2 reads SQIVND (reference sequence).

The V and J genes are TRBV2 and TRBJ2-2; D remains unclear. Trimming stripped 3 bases from V and 8 bases from J, with 13 bases between. CDR3 length: 14 residues. Germline V lookup: CDR1 SNHLY, CDR2 FYNNEI. CDR3 protein: CASSDPDVRGELFF. The CDR3 DNA reads as TGTGCCAGCAGTGATCCGGACGTCCGAGGGGAGCTGTTTTTT.

This clonotype appeared a few times. This chain joins TRBV27 and TRBJ1-5; possibly TRBD1 for D (5 bases). The germline V gene has CDR1 MNHEY and CDR2 SMNVEV (reference sequence). The V end lost 2 bases, the J end lost 7 bases, and 12 bases lay between the germline ends. This CDR3 is built from 14 residues. The chain's CDR3 is CASSLGTGRQPQHF. CDR3 in DNA: TGTGCCAGCAGTTTAGGGACCGGTCGGCAGCCCCAGCATTTT.

V usage is TRBV12-3 or TRBV12-4 and J usage is TRBJ2-1; TRBD2 matches at 12 bases. With V trimmed by 5 bases and J by 7 bases, 12 bases remained unmatched. CDR3 length: 17 residues. This CDR3 reads CASSPTLLAGGLNEQFF. In DNA form, the CDR3 reads TGTGCCAGCAGTCCGACCCTACTAGCGGGGGGATTAAATGAGCAGTTCTTC.

Ten or more counts support this clonotype. The gene calls are TRBV7-2 and TRBJ2-3, with 8 bases matching TRBD2. J gave up 13 bases and V 4 bases, and 7 bases lay outside the gene matches. The CDR3 loop spans 12 amino acids. CDR1 and CDR2 from the germline V gene are SGHTA and FQGNSA. The CDR3 sequence is CASSSSSGAEYF. The CDR3 DNA reads TGTGCCAGCAGCTCAAGTAGCGGGGCGGAGTATTTT.

This clonotype was observed many times. The chain joins TRBV1 to TRBJ1-5. TRBV1 constitutes a pseudogene. The CDR3 runs to 17 residues. CDR3 in amino acids: CTSSQDGKGRHNQPQHF. CDR3 sequence (DNA): TGCACCAGCAGCCAAGATGGGAAGGGCCGGCACAATCAGCCCCAGCATTTT.

This clonotype was observed a handful of times. This chain links TRBV24-1 with TRBJ2-2; D may correspond to TRBD1 or TRBD2 (6 bases each). V lost 0 bases, J lost 5 bases, and 12 bases lay in between. The CDR3 consists of 16 residues. Germline V CDR1 and CDR2: KGHDR, SFDVKD. CDR3 region: CATSDLGGLRTGELFF. The CDR3 bases are TGTGCCACCAGTGATTTGGGGGGGCTGCGAACCGGGGAGCTGTTTTTT.

CDR3 sequence reads: CASSPQGYSNQPQHF. CDR3 sequence (DNA): TGTGCCAGCAGTCCCCAGGGGTATTCAAATCAGCCCCAGCATTTT. The chain links TRBV6-4 to TRBJ1-5, with D perhaps TRBD1 (6 bases). Germline CDR1 MRHNA, CDR2 SNTAGT. The CDR3 runs to 15 residues. Trimming pared 5 bases from V and 4 bases from J, leaving 15 bases between.

This clonotype was seen a handful of times. This sequence joins TRBV4-1 and TRBJ1-2, with unresolved D. The CDR3 runs 14 residues. Germline V CDR1 and CDR2: MGHRA, YSYEKL. V lost 0 bases, J lost 5 bases, and 10 bases lay in between. The CDR3, as DNA: TGCGCCAGCAGCCAAGACCCGTCCGGTTATGGCTACACCTTC. Its protein is CASSQDPSGYGYTF.

This clonotype was observed at least ten times. The J gene is TRBJ2-4, the V gene TRBV30, with D tentatively TRBD2 (7 bases). The V and J ends lost 5 bases and 8 bases respectively, with 19 bases between them. This CDR3 spans 14 amino acids. In germline, CDR1 is GTSNPN, CDR2 SVGIG (reference sequence). CDR3 DNA sequence: TGTGCCTGGTGGGCAGGGAGGGGGTTACACATTCAGTACTTC. Translation gives CAWWAGRGLHIQYF.

This clonotype was counted between two and nine times. V gene TRBV6-2 or TRBV6-3 combines with J gene TRBJ2-5; tentatively, D is TRBD1 (6 bases). From germline, CDR1 is MNHEY and CDR2 SVGEGT. The CDR3 runs 14 residues. With 10 bases removed from V and 4 bases from J, the gap between germline ends came to 19 bases. The CDR3: CANSGEPRGETQYF. DNA for the CDR3: TGTGCCAACTCAGGGGAACCGAGGGGAGAGACCCAGTACTTC.